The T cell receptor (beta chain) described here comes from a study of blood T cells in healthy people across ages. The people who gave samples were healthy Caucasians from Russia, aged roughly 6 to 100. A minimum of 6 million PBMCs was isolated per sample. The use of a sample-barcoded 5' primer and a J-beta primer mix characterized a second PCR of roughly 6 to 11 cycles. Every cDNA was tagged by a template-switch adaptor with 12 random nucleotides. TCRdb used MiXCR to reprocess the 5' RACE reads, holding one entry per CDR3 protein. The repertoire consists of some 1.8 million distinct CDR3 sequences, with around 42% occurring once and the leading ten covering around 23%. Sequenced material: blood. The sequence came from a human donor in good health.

CDR3 nucleotide sequence: TGTGCCAGCAGTCGCACCGGGACAGGGGAAGGGACCCAGTACTTC. It translates to CASSRTGTGEGTQYF. This chain joins TRBV6-5 and TRBJ2-5; 10 nucleotides align to TRBD1. Looked up from germline, CDR1 is MNHEY and CDR2 is SVGAGI. The CDR3 runs to 15 residues. Losses at the gene ends were 5 bases for V and 7 bases for J; bases not matched to a gene: 10.